The entry below gives a single TCR beta chain sequence along with its context. Which antigen it targets is not known. Base quality data are lacking; no much larger clone is found one base away. This record comes from a study of cytomegalovirus exposure and HLA in healthy donors (TCRdb year 2017). About the full investigation: In an earlier analysis of roughly 500 of the donors, 276 Gb of sequence data and 90 million to 130 million unique TCR beta sequences from 180 million or so T cells were reported. Typing coverage varied by locus: 629-630 donors for A, B, C, DRB1 and DQB1; approximately 500 for DQA1; more than 600 for DPA1; around 490 for DPB1. Class I and class II HLA loci were covered by the typing at four-digit resolution. About 5 DR-DQ haplotypes were handled as single units for association and clustering, since linkage in the cohort was strong. Donor age, sex, ethnicity and CMV serostatus were compiled together with the repertoire data. The study aimed to test whether cataloging public T cell receptors could reveal signatures of past pathogen exposure. A later genetic analysis used genome-wide SNP genotypes for 398 of the 666 donors, treating that subset as a discovery cohort. Rather than using new phenotypic data, the later analysis identified candidate immune exposures from TCR beta sequences and from how often those sequences occurred across donors. To predict cytomegalovirus infection status, the study combined high-throughput TCR immunosequencing, statistical association of individual TCRs with disease status, and machine learning. Every discovery cohort repertoire had been produced on one sequencing platform. Among 300 to 500 genotyped donors of the cohort, an average of roughly 230,000 unique TCR beta nucleotide sequences was sequenced per donor, of which 15% to 20% were non-productive. Besides the first cohort of roughly 640 subjects, a separate validation cohort made up of 120 different subjects was used. Among the roughly 380 genotyped donors, roughly 80% belonged to the genetic ancestry cluster associated with self-reported Caucasian donors. About 310 gigabases of sequencing data and around 87 million unique TCR sequences were included in an early release covering roughly 600 HLA-typed donors. Using immunosequencing, the study profiled T cell repertoires from fewer than 700 subjects and related those repertoires to cytomegalovirus serostatus. In a later analysis, previously published TCR beta repertoires from 670 or so donors were re-analyzed and high-resolution HLA genotyping was added so that TCR occurrence patterns could be studied. An earlier analysis of roughly 580 of the donors used high-throughput TCR beta sequencing to judge whether each TCR beta V gene segment behaved as functional or pseudogenic. The full study reports these points: Correlated functional status among segregating V segments might be attributable to linkage disequilibrium, but an unknown experimental factor could not be ruled out. CMV serostatus was the only immune exposure information available for the cohort. Because counts were too low, 15 or so rarely observed V segments, including chromosome 9 orphons, were excluded from the earlier analysis of around 590 of the donors. In a later genetic analysis, a missense DCLRE1C variant was associated with V-gene and J-gene trimming of TCR beta chains, and the association was replicated in an independent cohort. A group of highly shared sequence variants was considered likely to be a technical artifact of the sequencing pipeline. In a later analysis, most CMV-associated TCR beta chains were found to appear HLA-restricted, with HLA associations seemingly driven largely by CMV exposure. According to a later analysis, parvovirus B19, influenza, CMV and Epstein-Barr virus appeared linked to several top co-occurrence clusters. Three of the identified cytomegalovirus-associated TCR beta chains were confirmed in vitro to be specific for cytomegalovirus antigens. In a later analysis, around 17,000 TCR beta sequences were associated with specific HLA alleles at a false discovery rate of 0.05. While some public TCRs were present in many individuals, most TCR sequences turned up only very rarely across donors. The study listed approximately 160 TCR beta chains as associated with cytomegalovirus. The authors suggested that the approach could potentially be extended to other disease states and immunological phenotypes. When HLA alleles, especially DR and DQ, strongly co-occurred, TCR associations were difficult to assign to individual alleles. A further reported finding was that TCR beta sequences accurately predicted the HLA-A and HLA-B alleles for most subjects in the first cohort. The presence/absence analyses assumed that sequencing depth was roughly uniform across donors, and that assumption may not be true. A later analysis found that TCR association rates varied across HLA loci, with DRB1 alleles showing the most associated TCRs and HLA-C alleles the fewest. Cytomegalovirus status was reported to be diagnosed by the classifier with high specificity and sensitivity in both the original and validation cohorts. An earlier analysis of around 540 of the donors showed that most TCR beta V segments appeared in productive rearrangements either about 87% or about 30% of the time, which broadly matched IMGT annotations. Because HLA typing was missing for some donors at each locus, association tests included only the typed subset. In this cohort, only TCR beta chains were sequenced, and detectable features were limited by the absence of alpha or paired-chain data. Some IMGT-functional V segments, including TRBV6-2 and TRBV6-3, could not be distinguished by the 87-base-pair reads and were therefore excluded. A later genetic analysis reported fewer N-insertions in productive TCRs among donors in an Asian-associated ancestry cluster than the roughly 700-donor mean. In a later analysis, HLA-associated TCR beta chains showed more clonal expansion and lower generation probabilities than non-associated chains that were equally common.

The cohort comprised fewer than 750 healthy bone marrow donors. Cohort members were all nominally healthy when sampled, although unrecorded immune exposures were likely present. The donor tested CMV seropositive and was one of the 289 seropositive cohort members. A peripheral blood sample was provided by each donor, and peripheral blood mononuclear cells were used for TCR beta sequencing. Genomic DNA was extracted from the blood cell samples with the Qiagen DNeasy Blood Extraction Kit. Looking up the germline V gene (reference sequence) yields CDR1 SEHNR and CDR2 FQNEAQ. V sheds 0 bases and J sheds 2 bases, leaving 10 bases between their ends. Counted from cysteine to phenylalanine, this CDR3 has 15 amino acids. Only CDR3 DNA remains: 45 bases, in frame from the first base. Library preparation used the immunoSEQ multiplex PCR assay. The multiplex PCR relied on a mix of 60 forward primers for TCR Vbeta segments and 13 reverse primers for TCR Jbeta segments. The CDR3 region of rearranged TCR beta genes was amplified from genomic DNA with a multiplex PCR assay. The amplified TCR beta libraries were sequenced on the Illumina HiSeq System as 87-base-pair reads. Regarding the original processing steps: A later analysis tallied roughly 80 million unique TCR beta chains across the 666 repertoires, and approximately 9.9 million of those chains were shared by two or more donors. A nearest-neighbor algorithm error-corrected the raw reads and collapsed the reads into unique sequences, merging closely related sequences to remove PCR and sequencing errors. CDR3 sequences were aligned to IMGT reference sequences to assign V, D and J gene segments. For a sequence to be retained, a match of at least six nucleotides to both a V gene segment and a J gene segment was required. Rearrangements were classified as productive when the CDR3 lacked stop codons and remained in frame with V and J, and all other rearrangements were classified as non-productive. CDR3 was defined according to IMGT convention as the region running from the second conserved V-encoded cysteine to the conserved J-encoded phenylalanine. Sequences without an unambiguous match to a single V gene segment were excluded from the earlier analysis of 500 to 700 of the donors. An earlier analysis of 587 of the donors classified V segments as functional when productive rearrangements were above 56.7% and as segregating when the standard deviation between donors was above 5%. A statistical classification framework was built to diagnose cytomegalovirus status from the catalog of TCR beta chain sequences. In a later analysis, V and J genes were assigned by comparing TCR nucleotide sequences against IMGT/GENE-DB human TR gene sequences. Using the TCRdist pipeline, a later analysis assigned CDR3 sequences along with most-parsimonious VDJ recombination scenarios. In a later analysis, every TCR beta chain was defined by the combination of its CDR3 amino acid sequence and its V-gene family, and reads without a unique V-gene family were dropped. In a later analysis, some 600 highly shared, low-generation-probability nucleotide sequences were removed to address suspected cross-contamination and a sequencing artifact. For each public chain, a later analysis derived a clonal expansion index from normalized ranks of inferred template counts within each repertoire. In a later analysis, generation probabilities were computed with a VDJ recombination model fitted to out-of-frame rearrangements, and the resulting probabilities were checked against IGoR. In a later analysis, hypergeometric tests were used to score TCR-TCR, TCR-HLA and TCR-CMV co-occurrence, with a repertoire-size bias correction applied to TCR pairs. In a later analysis, false discovery rates were estimated by permuting HLA or CMV assignments 20 times. In a later analysis, co-occurring TCRs were grouped with DBSCAN, and TCRdist sequence similarity was added when clustering was performed within HLA-allele-positive subsets. Repertoires with fewer than 30,000 or more than 120,000 public chains were left out of co-occurrence clustering, as were four to six repertoires with anomalous nucleotide sharing. TCRdb obtained this table from immuneACCESS and retained in-frame rearrangements with V and J assigned. These tables miss some clones; where compared with another copy, unresolved V genes account for less than half of the shortfall, and the remainder is unexplained. D and trimming come from the DNA, and the V and J calls and clone size come from that table. The sample data list approximately 70,000 clones, and about 74% of these were observed just once. Around 10% of the sample lies in the top ten.

Sequenced material: PBMCs. The source of this sequence is a woman aged 55-69 years in good health and CMV-seropositive. The rearranged chain carries TRBV7-9 and TRBJ1-2, and TRBD1 may be the D gene, going by 5 matching bases. CDR3 protein: CASSLAGGRNYGYTF. The DNA sequence follows: TGTGCCAGCAGCTTAGCGGGGGGTAGAAACTATGGCTACACCTTC.